This is a list of T cell receptor beta chains from one sample in a study of technical replicates of blood from a handful of donors. The protocol was immunoSEQ multiplex PCR, while the TCRdb copy is restricted to in-frame clones and leaves out a portion. The sample yields around 70,000 clones, roughly 94% seen once. The material sequenced was T cells isolated from PBMCs. All receptors come from a human donor in good health. Both conserved end residues are part of each CDR3. The order of the fields is clone size, V gene, CDR3 protein. Where a row states a size, it is once, few, many or the class of an expanded clone; other rows omit it.

-	TRBV7-6	CASSLYSGQGGTQYF
-	TRBV11-3	CASSQGGGGVNYGYTF
-	TRBV7-3	CASSPPGGFTNYGYTF
-	TRBV7-2	CASSSPGGANIQYF
-	TRBV5-6	CASSPGRGYTF
-	TRBV11-2	CASSLDRDRAYEQYF
-	TRBV7-9	CASSPSDRVWGGYTF
-	TRBV7-9	CASSQQGGRANVLTF
-	TRBV2	CASRATGVGNTEAFF
-	TRBV19	CASGNRAVDNQPQHF
-	TRBV6-1	CASSEAWGKGAEETQYF
-	TRBV5-5	CASSFSGLSYNEQFF
-	TRBV5-1	CASSKGLAGEPYEQYF
-	TRBV4-2	CASSPRTGDWQETQYF
-	TRBV7-9	CASSGWGGSEKLFF
-	TRBV7-3	CASSRRTTTNTGELFF
-	TRBV5-1	CASSSTGYEQYF
once	TRBV6-5	CASSYSTGVNYGYTF
-	TRBV15	CATSRARESVDNQPQHF
once	TRBV4-1	CASSQPRQGYNEQFF
-	TRBV7-9	CASSLGGGGEYYNEQFF
-	TRBV11-3	CASSSRKTSGGEETQYF
-	TRBV27	CASSPGIYEQYF
-	TRBV18	CASSPRDRGEAFF
-	TRBV9	CASSVTEETQYF
-	TRBV27	CASSFVGSTEAFF
-	TRBV6-5	CASNGGYKNIQYF
-	TRBV5-4	CASSLGGRRAFF
-	TRBV7-3	CASSPFGTGGDYGYTF
-	TRBV5-1	CASSQPMGWAQGKDNEQFF
-	TRBV27	CASSLSGGTGSYEQYF
-	TRBV4-1	CASSQERLINTGELFF
-	TRBV6-1	CASSATGPKSYGYTF
-	TRBV19	CASSSDSYSNQPQHF
-	TRBV7-6	CASSLEGQGPGPQHF
-	TRBV30	CAWSGRTDKPEAFF
-	TRBV6-6	CASSYGQAETQYF
-	TRBV28	CASTQGGGYGYTF
-	TRBV11-1	CASSLRRSTESGGYTF
-	TRBV7-8	CASSSQLGTGEPNQPQHF
-	TRBV30	CAWLGAGGNTIYF
-	TRBV5-1	CASSGPGGGSYNEQFF
-	TRBV2	CASSDRGVNTIYF
-	TRBV5-4	CASSLAHNRGYGEKLFF
-	TRBV14	CASSQEGGRGLGGEQFF
-	TRBV2	CASSGPGDSGNTIYF
-	TRBV18	CASSEGMAGASYEQYF
-	TRBV6-5	CASSYSGQGTYGYTF
-	TRBV7-9	CASRILAGGPDEQFF
-	TRBV20-1	CSALDIEAFF
-	TRBV5-1	CASSSGESGNTIYF